This is a list of T cell receptor beta chains from one sample in a study of identical twins. TCRdb re-derived calls from the 5' RACE reads in MiXCR, one entry per CDR3 protein. Seen here are roughly 150,000 distinct CDR3 sequences, approximately 3.5% observed once, and the top ten hold around 8.1%. The specimen was memory T cells sorted from blood. The receptor set was obtained from a young man in good health. Each CDR3 is given with its conserved first and last residue. A D gene is named only where the DNA matches it firmly. The size field reads once, few or many counts, or a class when the clone is expanded.

J	size	D	V	CDR3	DNA
TRBJ2-1	many	TRBD2	TRBV6-2/TRBV6-3	CASSYYSGSRGEQFF	TGTGCCAGCAGTTATTACAGCGGGAGTCGGGGTGAGCAGTTCTTC
TRBJ2-7	few	NA	TRBV29-1	CSVGFGRYEQYF	TGCAGCGTTGGATTTGGGAGATACGAGCAGTACTTC
TRBJ1-3	many	NA	TRBV5-1	CASSLDPASGNTIYF	TGCGCCAGCAGCTTGGATCCGGCATCTGGAAACACCATATATTTT
TRBJ1-2	few	TRBD1	TRBV6-2/TRBV6-3	CASSRAGGNGYTF	TGTGCCAGCAGTCGCGCAGGGGGCAATGGCTACACCTTC
TRBJ2-7	many	NA	TRBV6-1	CASSSVGLLLGEQYF	TGTGCCAGCAGCAGCGTTGGGCTCCTACTGGGGGAGCAGTACTTC
TRBJ2-2	many	NA	TRBV6-4	CASSDSDTGELFF	TGTGCCAGCAGTGACTCGGACACCGGGGAGCTGTTTTTT
TRBJ2-7	many	NA	TRBV10-3	CAIRDSGTQSYEQYF	TGTGCCATCAGGGACTCCGGGACACAGTCCTACGAGCAGTACTTC
TRBJ1-4	many	NA	TRBV4-2	CASSQEPGTSNEKLFF	TGTGCCAGCAGCCAAGAACCCGGGACATCTAATGAAAAACTGTTTTTT
TRBJ2-1	many	NA	TRBV4-2	CASSHEESSYNEQFF	TGTGCCAGCAGCCATGAGGAGAGCTCCTACAATGAGCAGTTCTTC
TRBJ2-2	many	TRBD2	TRBV29-1	CSVRTTSGNTGELFF	TGCAGCGTTAGGACGACTAGCGGAAACACCGGGGAGCTGTTTTTT